This T cell receptor (beta chain) was observed in a study of Ad26.COV2.S vaccination and SARS-CoV-2 variants. V lost 5 bases and J 5 bases, leaving 12 bases between the germline ends. The germline gives CDR1 LNHDA, CDR2 SQIVND (reference sequence). CDR3 length: 13 amino acids. The treatment denotes: around 19 received Ad26.COV2.S at low or high dose, single or two shots; roughly 5 received placebo; per-sample allocation not given. Sampling was performed 63 days after the first vaccine or placebo injection. Sequenced by immunoSEQ multiplex PCR; TCRdb stores in-frame clones only, minus some. The table records 240,000 or so clones, 85% to 90% of them present only once.

The sample here was peripheral blood, taken in a trial of Ad26.COV2.S vaccine versus placebo. This rearrangement joins TRBV19 to TRBJ1-2, with unresolved D. The TCR was taken from a person aged 18-60 years who received the Ad26.COV2.S COVID-19 vaccine or a placebo. This CDR3 is CASSPETRYGYTF. The CDR3 DNA reads TGTGCCAGTAGTCCAGAGACTAGGTATGGCTACACCTTC.